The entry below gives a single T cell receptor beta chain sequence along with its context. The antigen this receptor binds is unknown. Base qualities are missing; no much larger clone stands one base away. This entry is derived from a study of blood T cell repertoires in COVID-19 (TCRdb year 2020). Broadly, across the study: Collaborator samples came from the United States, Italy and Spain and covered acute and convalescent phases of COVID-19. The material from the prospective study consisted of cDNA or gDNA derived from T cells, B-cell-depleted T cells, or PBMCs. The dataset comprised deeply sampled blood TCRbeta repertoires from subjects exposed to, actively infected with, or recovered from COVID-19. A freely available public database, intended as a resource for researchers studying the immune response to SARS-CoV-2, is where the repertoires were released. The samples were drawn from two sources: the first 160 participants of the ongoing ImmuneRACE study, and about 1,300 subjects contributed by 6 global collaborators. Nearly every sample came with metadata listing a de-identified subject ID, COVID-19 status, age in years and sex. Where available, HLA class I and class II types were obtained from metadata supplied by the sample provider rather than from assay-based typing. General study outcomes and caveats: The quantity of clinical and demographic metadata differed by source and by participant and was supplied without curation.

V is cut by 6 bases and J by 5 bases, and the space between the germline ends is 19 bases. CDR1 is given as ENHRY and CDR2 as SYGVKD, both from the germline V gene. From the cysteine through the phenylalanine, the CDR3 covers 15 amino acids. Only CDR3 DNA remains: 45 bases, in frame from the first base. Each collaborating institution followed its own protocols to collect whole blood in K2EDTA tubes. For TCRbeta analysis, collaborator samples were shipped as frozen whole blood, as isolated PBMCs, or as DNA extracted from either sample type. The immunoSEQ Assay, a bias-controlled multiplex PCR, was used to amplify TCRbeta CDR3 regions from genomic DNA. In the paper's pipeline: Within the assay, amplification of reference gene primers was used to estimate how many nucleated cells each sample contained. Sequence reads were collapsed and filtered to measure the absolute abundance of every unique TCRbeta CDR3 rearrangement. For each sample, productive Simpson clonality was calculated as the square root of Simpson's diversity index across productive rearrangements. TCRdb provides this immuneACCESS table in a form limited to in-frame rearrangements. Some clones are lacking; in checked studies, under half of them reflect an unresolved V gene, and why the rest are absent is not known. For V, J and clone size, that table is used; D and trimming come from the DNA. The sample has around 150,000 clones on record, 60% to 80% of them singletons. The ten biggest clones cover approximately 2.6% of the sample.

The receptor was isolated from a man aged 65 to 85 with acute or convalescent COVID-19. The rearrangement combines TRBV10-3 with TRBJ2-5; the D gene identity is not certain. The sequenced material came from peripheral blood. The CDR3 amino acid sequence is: CAISRRGEGWETQYF. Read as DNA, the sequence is TGTGCCATCAGCCGCAGAGGAGAAGGCTGGGAGACCCAGTACTTC.